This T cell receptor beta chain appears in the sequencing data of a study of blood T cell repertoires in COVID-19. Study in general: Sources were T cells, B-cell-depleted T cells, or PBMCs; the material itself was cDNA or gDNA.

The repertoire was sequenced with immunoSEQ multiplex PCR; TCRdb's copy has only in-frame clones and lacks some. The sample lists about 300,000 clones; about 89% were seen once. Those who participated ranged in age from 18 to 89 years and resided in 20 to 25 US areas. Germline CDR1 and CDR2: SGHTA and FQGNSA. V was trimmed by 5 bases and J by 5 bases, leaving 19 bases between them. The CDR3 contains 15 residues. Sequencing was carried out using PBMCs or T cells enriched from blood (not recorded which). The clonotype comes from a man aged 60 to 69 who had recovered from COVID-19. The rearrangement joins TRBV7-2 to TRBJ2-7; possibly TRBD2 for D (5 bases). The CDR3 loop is CASSLGERTADEQYF. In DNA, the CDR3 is TGTGCCAGCAGCCTGGGAGAAAGGACGGCGGACGAGCAGTACTTC. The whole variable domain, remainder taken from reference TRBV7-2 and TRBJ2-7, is GAGVSQSPSNKVTEKGKDVELRCDPISGHTALYWYRQSLGQGLEFLIYFQGNSAPDKSGLPSDRFSAERTGGSVSTLTIQRTQQEDSAVYLCASSLGERTADEQYFGPGTRLTVT.